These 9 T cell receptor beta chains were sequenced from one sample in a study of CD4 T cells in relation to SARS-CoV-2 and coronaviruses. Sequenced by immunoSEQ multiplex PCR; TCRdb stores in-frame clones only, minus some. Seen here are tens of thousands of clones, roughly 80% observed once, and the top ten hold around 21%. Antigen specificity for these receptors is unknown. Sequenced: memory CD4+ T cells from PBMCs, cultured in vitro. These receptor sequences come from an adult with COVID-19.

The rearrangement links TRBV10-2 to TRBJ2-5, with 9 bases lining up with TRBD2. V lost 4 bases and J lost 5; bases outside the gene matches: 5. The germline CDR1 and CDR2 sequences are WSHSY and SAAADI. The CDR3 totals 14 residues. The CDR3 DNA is TGCGCCAGCAGTGGCGGGACTAGCTGGGAGACCCAGTACTTC. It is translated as CASSGGTSWETQYF.

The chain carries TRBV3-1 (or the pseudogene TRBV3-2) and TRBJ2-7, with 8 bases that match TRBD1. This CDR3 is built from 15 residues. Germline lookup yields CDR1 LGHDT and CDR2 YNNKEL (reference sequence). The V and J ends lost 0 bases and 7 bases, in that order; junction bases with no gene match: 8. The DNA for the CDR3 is TGTGCCAGCAGCCAAGAAGTTTCAGGACAGGGAGAGCAGTACTTC. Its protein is CASSQEVSGQGEQYF.

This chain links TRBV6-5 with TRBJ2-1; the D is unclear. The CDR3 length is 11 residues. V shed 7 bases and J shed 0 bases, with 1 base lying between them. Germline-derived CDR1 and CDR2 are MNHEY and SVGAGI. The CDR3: CASNSYNEQFF. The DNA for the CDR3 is TGTGCCAGCAACTCCTACAATGAGCAGTTCTTC.

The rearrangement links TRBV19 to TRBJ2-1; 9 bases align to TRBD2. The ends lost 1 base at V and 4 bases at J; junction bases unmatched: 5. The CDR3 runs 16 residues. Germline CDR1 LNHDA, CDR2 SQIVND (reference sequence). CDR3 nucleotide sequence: TGTGCCAGTAGTATAGCTGGACTAGCGAAATACAATGAGCAGTTCTTC. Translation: CASSIAGLAKYNEQFF.

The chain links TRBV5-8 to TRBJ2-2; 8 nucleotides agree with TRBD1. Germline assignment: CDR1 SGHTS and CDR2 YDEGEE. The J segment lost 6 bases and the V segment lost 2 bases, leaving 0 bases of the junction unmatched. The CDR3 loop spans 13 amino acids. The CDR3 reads CASSLQGAGELFF. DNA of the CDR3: TGTGCCAGCAGCTTACAGGGGGCCGGGGAGCTGTTTTTT.

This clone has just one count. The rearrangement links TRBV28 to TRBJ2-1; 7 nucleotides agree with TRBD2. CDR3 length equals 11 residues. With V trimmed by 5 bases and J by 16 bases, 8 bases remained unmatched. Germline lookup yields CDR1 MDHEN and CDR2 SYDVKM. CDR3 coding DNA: TGTGCCAGCAGTGATAGACTAGCATGCTTCTTC. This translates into CASSDRLACFF.

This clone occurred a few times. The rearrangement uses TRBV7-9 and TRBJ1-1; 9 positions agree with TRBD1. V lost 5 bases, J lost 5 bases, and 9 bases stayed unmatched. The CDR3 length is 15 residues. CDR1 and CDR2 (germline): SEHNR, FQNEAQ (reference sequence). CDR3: CASSNRDRVGTEAFF. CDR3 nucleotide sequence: TGTGCCAGCAGCAACCGGGACAGGGTGGGAACTGAAGCTTTCTTT.

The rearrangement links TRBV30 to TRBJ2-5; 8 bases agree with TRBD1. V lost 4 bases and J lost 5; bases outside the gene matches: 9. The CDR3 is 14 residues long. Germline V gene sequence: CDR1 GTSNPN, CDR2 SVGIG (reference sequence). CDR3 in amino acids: CAWTRQGLRETQYF. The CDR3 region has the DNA TGTGCCTGGACAAGACAGGGGCTAAGGGAGACCCAGTACTTC.

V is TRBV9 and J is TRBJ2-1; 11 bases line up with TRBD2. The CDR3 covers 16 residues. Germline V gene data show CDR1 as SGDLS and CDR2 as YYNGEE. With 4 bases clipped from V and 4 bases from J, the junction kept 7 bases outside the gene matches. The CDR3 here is CASSSLTSGTYNEQFF. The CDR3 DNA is TGTGCCAGCAGCTCCTTGACTAGCGGGACGTACAATGAGCAGTTCTTC.